The present T cell receptor beta chain was sequenced within a study of OX40 agonist ivuxolimab in advanced cancers. Repertoires were generated with immunoSEQ multiplex PCR, while TCRdb's copy carries only in-frame clones and drops some. The table has nearly 50,000 clones, 80% to 90% seen once. This CDR3 has 10 amino acids. V shed 4 bases and J shed 8 bases, with 5 bases lying between them. Germline V CDR1 and CDR2: LNHDA, SQIVND (reference sequence). Patients with autoimmune history or systemic immunosuppression were excluded. A remark on this clone: Antigen specificity is unknown. This sample includes further DNA sequences coding for the same CDR3.

Study observations and caveats: CD4+ and CD8+ blood T cells expanded clonally by week 6 at 0.1 to 3.0 mg/kg. In CD8+ T cells, expanded clones were on average more numerous than in CD4+.

The chain carries TRBV19 and TRBJ1-2, with no clear D. Sequences were derived from CD4+ or CD8+ T cells sorted from blood, sampled in a trial of the OX40 agonist ivuxolimab. The clonotype originates from an adult with an advanced solid tumor such as melanoma, head and neck, liver or kidney cancer. The CDR3 region has the DNA TGTGCCAGTAGTAGTGGGGGCTACACCTTC. It is translated as CASSSGGYTF.